These 6 T cell receptor beta chains came from one sample sequenced in a study of T cells in Graves' hyperthyroidism and ophthalmopathy. Researchers took RNA transcripts and amplified the TCR beta CDR3 regions from them. Primed by the HTBI set, a first-round RT-PCR was run on the TCR CDR3. TCRdb called the multiplex PCR reads again in MiXCR, with one record for every CDR3 protein. The repertoire has under 450,000 distinct CDR3 sequences, about 15% of them found once; the top ten carry around 7.7%. The sequenced material came from blood. The origin of the receptors is a woman between 18 and 29 years old with Graves' hyperthyroidism.

This clonotype was found many times. This chain links TRBV2 with TRBJ2-7; D is perhaps TRBD1 (5 bases). The CDR3 runs to 14 residues. The germline V and J ends were trimmed by 8 bases and 1 base, with 15 bases remaining between them. Germline CDR1 reads SNHLY; CDR2 reads FYNNEI. This CDR3 reads CASGDEGHSYEQYF. The CDR3 coding sequence is TGTGCCAGCGGGGATGAAGGACATTCCTACGAGCAGTACTTC. Looking up the rest from reference TRBV2 and TRBJ2-7 gives the full variable domain: EPEVTQTPSHQVTQMGQEVILRCVPISNHLYFYWYRQILGQKVEFLVSFYNNEISEKSEIFDDQFSVERPDGSNFTLKIRSTKLEDSAMYFCASGDEGHSYEQYFGPGTRLTVT.

This clonotype was seen at least ten times. The chain is built from TRBV28 and TRBJ1-5, with TRBD1 matching over 7 bases. The CDR3 is 15 residues long. J lost 0 bases, V lost 10 bases, and 9 bases had no gene match. The germline CDR1 and CDR2 sequences are MDHEN and SYDVKM. The CDR3 is CATETGRYSNQPQHF. The CDR3 DNA reads TGTGCCACCGAGACAGGGAGGTATAGCAATCAGCCCCAGCATTTT.

This clonotype has ten or more counts. Here the CDR3 reads CASSLMGPDQPQHF. The CDR3 region has the DNA TGTGCCAGCAGTTTAATGGGGCCCGATCAGCCCCAGCATTTT. The gene calls are TRBV12-3 or TRBV12-4 and TRBJ1-5; maybe TRBD1 (5 bases). This CDR3 region has 14 residues. V lost 2 bases and J lost 5, with 10 bases in between.

A few counts support this clonotype. The CDR3 reads CASRQLAGAYEQYF. The CDR3 DNA follows: TGTGCCAGTAGGCAACTAGCGGGAGCGTACGAGCAGTACTTC. The V call is TRBV19, the J call TRBJ2-7; TRBD2 agrees at 11 bases. Germline CDR1 reads LNHDA; CDR2 reads SQIVND (reference sequence). The V segment lost 6 bases and the J segment 4 bases; nucleotides outside the gene matches: 5. The CDR3 runs 14 residues.

V and J are TRBV11-2 and TRBJ2-3; 8 positions match TRBD1. V lost 5 bases and J lost 5; bases outside the gene matches: 15. Germline CDR1 is SGHAT and CDR2 is FQNNGV. There are 17 residues in the CDR3. CDR3 sequence (DNA): TGTGCCAGCAGCACCCGCCGGACAGGGAAAATCCAAGATACGCAGTATTTT. This sequence encodes CASSTRRTGKIQDTQYF.

This clonotype has a count of ten or more. The genes are TRBV2 and TRBJ2-7; 9 bases agree with TRBD1. Trimming took 4 bases from V and 2 from J; bases not matched to a gene: 6. Germline CDR1 reads SNHLY; CDR2 reads FYNNEI. This CDR3 has 15 residues. CDR3 region: CASSAAGTGTYEQYF. CDR3 coding DNA: TGTGCCAGCAGTGCCGCCGGGACAGGGACCTACGAGCAGTACTTC. Based on the CDR3 plus reference TRBV2 and TRBJ2-7, the full variable domain is EPEVTQTPSHQVTQMGQEVILRCVPISNHLYFYWYRQILGQKVEFLVSFYNNEISEKSEIFDDQFSVERPDGSNFTLKIRSTKLEDSAMYFCASSAAGTGTYEQYFGPGTRLTVT.